Sequencing of this TCR beta chain was carried out in a study of blood T cell repertoires in COVID-19. Study at large: From the United States, Italy and Spain came samples of acute and convalescent COVID-19. Sample material is recorded as cDNA or gDNA derived from T cells, B-cell-depleted T cells, or PBMCs.

V lost 2 bases and J lost 0, with 9 bases in between. The germline CDR1 and CDR2 sequences are SGHKS and YYEKEE (reference sequence). This CDR3 is 15 amino acids long. Generated by immunoSEQ multiplex PCR, the TCRdb table keeps only in-frame clones and is missing some. This sample yields under 250,000 clones, of which about nine tenths are seen a single time; under 14% belongs to the top ten. The TCR comes from a man in his fifties with COVID-19, enrolled during active disease. The rearrangement links TRBV5-5 to TRBJ1-5; tentative D call: TRBD1 (5 bases). The sample consisted of peripheral blood. The CDR3 DNA sequence: TGTGCCAGCAGCTTACAGGATAATAGCAATCAGCCCCAGCATTTT. This encodes CASSLQDNSNQPQHF.